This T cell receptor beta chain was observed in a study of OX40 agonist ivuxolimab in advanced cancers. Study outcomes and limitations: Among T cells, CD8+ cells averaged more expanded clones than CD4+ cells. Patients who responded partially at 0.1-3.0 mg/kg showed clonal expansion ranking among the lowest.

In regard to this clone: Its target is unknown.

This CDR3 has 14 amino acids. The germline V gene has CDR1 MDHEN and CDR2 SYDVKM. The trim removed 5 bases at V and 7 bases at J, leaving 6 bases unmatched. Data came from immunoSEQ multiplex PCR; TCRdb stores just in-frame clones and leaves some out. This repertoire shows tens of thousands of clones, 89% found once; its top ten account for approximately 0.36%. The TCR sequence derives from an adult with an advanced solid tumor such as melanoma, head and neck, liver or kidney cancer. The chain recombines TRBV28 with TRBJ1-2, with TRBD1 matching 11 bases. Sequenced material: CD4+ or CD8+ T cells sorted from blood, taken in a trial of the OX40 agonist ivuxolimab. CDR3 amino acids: CASSPRDRGGGYTF. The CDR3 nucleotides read TGTGCCAGCAGTCCCCGGGACAGGGGGGGTGGCTACACCTTC.